The present T cell receptor (beta chain) was sequenced within a study of blood T cell repertoires in COVID-19. Study-level information: Sites in the United States, Italy and Spain provided acute and convalescent COVID-19 samples. T cells, B-cell-depleted T cells, or PBMCs supplied cDNA or gDNA.

The CDR3 totals 12 residues. Trimming shortened V by 1 base and J by 14 bases, and 12 bases separated the two germline ends. Looked up from germline, CDR1 is SEHNR and CDR2 is FQNEAQ (reference sequence). In the authors' workflow: It was from reference gene primer amplification that nucleated cell counts were estimated. Produced via immunoSEQ multiplex PCR; TCRdb's table is partial and in-frame only. The D gene and trimming were derived from the DNA, and the V and J assignments and clone size from that table. The table lists 200,000 to 250,000 clones, roughly 79% of them singletons. The receptor was derived from a man aged 35-49 years who had recovered from COVID-19. Input material: PBMCs or T cells enriched from blood (not recorded which). V and J are TRBV7-9 and TRBJ2-1, with D possibly being TRBD2 (7 bases). CDR3 sequence: CASSLGGGVEFF. The CDR3 bases are TGTGCCAGCAGCTTAGGAGGGGGGGTGGAGTTCTTC.